This entry describes one T cell receptor (beta chain). The CDR3 runs 16 residues. Trimming left V 3 bases short and J 5 bases short, with 14 bases between. The germline gives CDR1 MGHRA, CDR2 YSYEKL. The data stem from a study of blood T cell repertoires in COVID-19. The overall study: PBMCs, B-cell-depleted T cells, or T cells provided the cDNA or gDNA that made up the material.

TCRdb keeps only in-frame clones here, not all; method: immunoSEQ multiplex PCR. The sample has 400,000 to 500,000 clones; roughly 89% are singletons. This clonotype was obtained from a young woman with active or convalescent COVID-19. Sample: peripheral blood. The genes are TRBV4-1 and TRBJ1-6, with D possibly matching TRBD1 (5 bases). The CDR3 bases are TGCGCCAGCAGCCAGAAAGGGGTTGGGGATAATTCACCCCTCCACTTT. It codes for CASSQKGVGDNSPLHF.